This TCR beta chain originates from a study of cytomegalovirus exposure and HLA in healthy donors. Overall study findings and caveats: Investigators reported 164 TCR beta chains as tied to cytomegalovirus. Sequences of the TCR beta chain were said to predict the HLA-A and HLA-B alleles of most subjects accurately.

The PCR contained 60 Vbeta and 13 Jbeta primers. This table comes from immunoSEQ multiplex PCR, and its TCRdb copy is limited to in-frame clones, with some not included. The sample holds fewer than 100,000 clones, approximately 7.7% seen once. Looked up from germline, CDR1 is MNHEY and CDR2 is SVGAGI. V lost 5 bases and J lost 4, with 11 bases in between. This CDR3 has 13 residues. This clone showed up just a few times. Its antigen is still unknown. The V gene is TRBV6-5, the J gene TRBJ2-5; D perhaps matches TRBD2 (6 bases). This receptor was identified in a man in his fifties in good health and CMV-seronegative. The sequenced material came from PBMCs. This CDR3 is CASSAGQGETQYF. The CDR3 region has the DNA TGTGCCAGCAGTGCGGGGCAAGGAGAGACCCAGTACTTC.